This passage covers 21 T cell receptor beta chains from one sample sequenced in a study of PD-1 blockade in mismatch repair-deficient tumors. Clones were sequenced by immunoSEQ multiplex PCR, and TCRdb holds only the in-frame ones, with some missing. The data contain roughly 110,000 clones, roughly 80% of them singletons. The sequenced sample was peripheral blood, obtained 60 weeks after starting pembrolizumab. The receptors shown here come from an adult with mismatch repair-deficient cancer.

Here the CDR3 DNA reads TGTGCTAGTGGTTTGTCCCGAATACAGGGGAGCTTTTTTGGAGGAAACATTCAGTACTTC. This translates into CASGLSRIQGSFFGGNIQYF. The chain employs TRBV12-5 and TRBJ2-4, with TRBD1 identical over 7 bases. The germline CDR1 and CDR2 sequences are LGHNT and FRNRAP. This CDR3 contains 20 residues. After removal of 2 bases from V and 6 bases from J, the junction contained 22 bases not matched to a gene.

In this sample, this clone turned up a few times. The chain recombines TRBV5-6 with TRBJ2-2, with D perhaps matching TRBD1 or TRBD2 (6 bases each). From germline, CDR1 is SGHDT and CDR2 YYEEEE. V gave up 1 base and J gave up 3 bases, with 16 bases separating them. The CDR3 consists of 17 residues. CDR3 sequence reads: CASSLYGGQVYTGELFF. CDR3 sequence (DNA): TGTGCCAGCAGCTTGTATGGGGGGCAAGTTTACACCGGGGAGCTGTTTTTT.

V gene TRBV4-3 combines with J gene TRBJ2-7; D unclear. The CDR3 is 14 amino acids. The V end was cut by 0 bases, the J end by 2 bases, with 8 bases between. Germline values: CDR1 LGHNA, CDR2 YSLEER. The CDR3 sequence: CASSQERGTYEQYF. The CDR3 region has the DNA TGCGCCAGCAGCCAAGAGCGCGGAACCTACGAGCAGTACTTC.

The genes are TRBV19 and TRBJ1-1; possible D gene TRBD1, 6 bases. Germline V gene data show CDR1 as LNHDA and CDR2 as SQIVND (reference sequence). V lost 3 bases, J lost 1 base, and 9 bases lay in between. The CDR3 is 14 amino acids. The chain's CDR3 is CASSIRGQNTEAFF. CDR3 sequence (DNA): TGTGCCAGTAGTATTCGGGGGCAGAACACTGAAGCTTTCTTT.

The V call is TRBV10-3, the J call TRBJ2-7; TRBD2 aligns across 11 bases. The V and J ends lost 4 bases and 3 bases, in that order; junction bases with no gene match: 2. CDR3 size: 14 residues. The germline gives CDR1 ENHRY, CDR2 SYGVKD. The CDR3 DNA follows: TGTGCCATCAGTGCGGGACTAGCGGACTACGAGCAGTACTTC. Translation gives CAISAGLADYEQYF.

The J gene is TRBJ2-3, the V gene TRBV9; the match to TRBD2 covers 11 bases. J gave up 5 bases and V 4 bases, and 6 bases lay outside the gene matches. The CDR3 spans 15 residues. Germline values: CDR1 SGDLS, CDR2 YYNGEE. The CDR3 nucleotides read TGTGCCAGCAGCCCACTAGCGGGAGTGGGAGATACGCAGTATTTT. Its protein product is CASSPLAGVGDTQYF.

This clone was detected only once. V and J are TRBV19 and TRBJ1-3, with D possibly TRBD1 on 5 matching bases. CDR1 and CDR2 (germline): LNHDA, SQIVND (reference sequence). CDR3 length equals 17 residues. Between the trimmed V and J ends, which lost 5 bases and 0 bases, there was a span of 17 bases. CDR3 sequence: CASSATPSRVSGNTIYF. The CDR3 DNA sequence: TGTGCCAGTAGTGCGACACCCTCCAGGGTCTCTGGAAACACCATATATTTT.

The chain carries TRBV12-5 and TRBJ2-1; TRBD2 agrees at 7 bases. The trim removed 4 bases at V and 9 bases at J, leaving 6 bases unmatched. Germline loops: CDR1 LGHNT, CDR2 FRNRAP. This CDR3 region has 13 residues. For the CDR3, the DNA is TGTGCTAGTGGTTCGGGGGGTTTTGGTGAGCAGTTCTTC. It translates to CASGSGGFGEQFF.

This sequence joins TRBV5-1 and TRBJ1-5, with D possibly TRBD1 on 5 matching bases. The CDR3 consists of 15 residues. CDR1 SGHRS and CDR2 YFSETQ come from the germline V gene. V was shortened by 5 bases and J by 3 bases, with 15 bases between the two germline ends. This CDR3 reads CASSSLPGINQPQHF. The CDR3 DNA follows: TGCGCCAGCAGTTCGCTACCAGGGATCAATCAGCCCCAGCATTTT. The variable domain in full, completed from reference TRBV5-1 and TRBJ1-5, reads KAGVTQTPRYLIKTRGQQVTLSCSPISGHRSVSWYQQTPGQGLQFLFEYFSETQRNKGNFPGRFSGRQFSNSRSEMNVSTLELGDSALYLCASSSLPGINQPQHFGDGTRLSIL.

The chain joins TRBV7-9 to TRBJ2-5, with 8 nucleotides matching TRBD1. This CDR3 is 18 amino acids long. Germline V lookup: CDR1 SEHNR, CDR2 FQNEAQ (reference sequence). With V trimmed by 1 base and J by 7 bases, 17 bases remained unmatched. CDR3 coding DNA: TGTGCCAGCAGCTTAGTTGCCGACAGGGGATTACTAGGGGTGACCCAGTACTTC. Encoded protein: CASSLVADRGLLGVTQYF.

In its sample, this clone was seen a few times. The rearrangement uses TRBV11-1 and TRBJ2-1; 13 bases line up with TRBD2. The length of the CDR3 is 14 residues. V gave up 6 bases and J gave up 7 bases; unmatched junction bases: 3. CDR1 and CDR2 from the germline V gene are SGHAT and FQDESV (reference sequence). CDR3 in amino acids: CASRLAGGANEQFF. The CDR3 nucleotides are TGTGCCAGCAGACTAGCGGGAGGGGCGAATGAGCAGTTCTTC.

The chain recombines TRBV19 with TRBJ1-2, with D perhaps matching TRBD1 (5 bases). V lost 6 bases, J lost 7 bases, and 15 bases lay in between. This CDR3 comprises 13 residues. Germline V gene lookup returns CDR1 LNHDA and CDR2 SQIVND (reference sequence). CDR3 sequence (DNA): TGTGCCAGTAGAGGGGTGGCGGGGAGTGGCTACACCTTC. It is translated as CASRGVAGSGYTF.

J is TRBJ2-7 and V is TRBV5-4; 15 positions match TRBD2. The V segment lost 5 bases and the J segment 6 bases; nucleotides outside the gene matches: 15. In germline, CDR1 is SGHNT, CDR2 YYREEE (reference sequence). The CDR3 extends over 18 amino acids. CDR3 in DNA: TGTGCCAGCAGTCCTGGACTAGCGGGAGGGAAGGGGCTAAGCGAGCAGTACTTC. Protein: CASSPGLAGGKGLSEQYF.

The chain recombines TRBV10-3 with TRBJ2-7, with D perhaps TRBD2 (6 bases). Germline V gene lookup returns CDR1 ENHRY and CDR2 SYGVKD. With 11 bases removed from V and 7 bases from J, the gap between germline ends came to 24 bases. The CDR3 has 14 residues. The CDR3 DNA sequence: TGTGCCTCCGGAGGGACGGCAGGCCAGGGTGAGCAGTACTTC. Protein: CASGGTAGQGEQYF.

This sequence joins TRBV6-1 and TRBJ2-7; D is possibly TRBD2 (6 bases). V was shortened by 2 bases and J by 7 bases, with 18 bases between the two germline ends. From germline, CDR1 is MNHNS and CDR2 SASEGT. CDR3 length: 15 residues. Written as DNA, the CDR3 is TGTGCCAGCAGTGAACGGGGACTGCCCTACGTGGAGCAGTACTTC. Amino acids: CASSERGLPYVEQYF.

The chain joins TRBV19 to TRBJ1-3; the D gene is possibly TRBD1 (6 bases). This CDR3 is built from 14 residues. Germline CDR1 and CDR2: LNHDA and SQIVND (reference sequence). Trimming left V 10 bases short and J 4 bases short, with 17 bases between. The CDR3 sequence: CATSRGADGNTIYF. The DNA of the CDR3 is TGTGCCACTTCGAGGGGGGCGGACGGAAACACCATATATTTT.

Written as DNA, the CDR3 is TGCGCCAGCAGTGTCGGGAGGGGAGGATACTACAATGAGCAGTTCTTC. It specifies CASSVGRGGYYNEQFF. The V call is TRBV10-2, the J call TRBJ2-1; 8 nucleotides match TRBD2. The CDR3 has 16 amino acids. The J segment lost 3 bases and the V segment lost 4 bases, leaving 8 bases of the junction unmatched. CDR1 and CDR2 from the germline V gene are WSHSY and SAAADI.

This clone appeared a few times. The chain recombines TRBV18 with TRBJ2-6, with D uncertain. Germline V gene sequence: CDR1 KGHSH, CDR2 LQKENI. Trimming took 8 bases from V and 4 from J, leaving 6 bases between them. This CDR3 comprises 12 residues. The DNA for the CDR3 is TGTGCCAGCCCGTCCGGGGCCAACGTCCTGACTTTC. Translating gives CASPSGANVLTF.

This clone was observed once. The gene calls are TRBV19 and TRBJ2-3; D unclear. The CDR3 is made up of 12 amino acids. Per germline, CDR1 LNHDA and CDR2 SQIVND (reference sequence). V was pared by 3 bases and J by 4 bases, with 5 bases between. CDR3 sequence reads: CASSMSADTQYF. The CDR3 DNA is TGTGCCAGTAGTATGTCGGCAGATACGCAGTATTTT. Full variable domain (outside the CDR3, taken from reference TRBV19 and TRBJ2-3): DGGITQSPKYLFRKEGQNVTLSCEQNLNHDAMYWYRQDPGQGLRLIYYSQIVNDFQKGDIAEGYSVSREKKESFPLTVTSAQKNPTAFYLCASSMSADTQYFGPGTRLTVL.

The chain joins TRBV11-2 to TRBJ2-3; 9 nucleotides match TRBD2. Germline trimming cut 1 base from V and 2 bases from J; bases unmatched to any gene: 1. The CDR3 has 15 residues. Germline V lookup: CDR1 SGHAT, CDR2 FQNNGV. In nucleotides, the CDR3 is TGTGCCAGCAGCTTAGGACTAGCGGACACAGATACGCAGTATTTT. This codes for CASSLGLADTDTQYF.

This clone was found once. The chain uses TRBV5-5 and TRBJ2-7, with 11 nucleotides matching TRBD2. Germline CDR1 SGHKS, CDR2 YYEKEE (reference sequence). This CDR3 has 15 amino acids. V dropped 2 bases and J dropped 9; count of bases not matched to a gene: 10. The CDR3 spells CASSFQLAGALMQYF. CDR3 nucleotide sequence: TGTGCCAGCAGCTTCCAACTAGCGGGAGCCCTAATGCAGTACTTC. Drawing the rest from reference TRBV5-5 and TRBJ2-7, the complete variable domain is DAGVTQSPTHLIKTRGQQVTLRCSPISGHKSVSWYQQVLGQGPQFIFQYYEKEERGRGNFPDRFSARQFPNYSSELNVNALLLGDSALYLCASSFQLAGALMQYFGPGTRLTVT.